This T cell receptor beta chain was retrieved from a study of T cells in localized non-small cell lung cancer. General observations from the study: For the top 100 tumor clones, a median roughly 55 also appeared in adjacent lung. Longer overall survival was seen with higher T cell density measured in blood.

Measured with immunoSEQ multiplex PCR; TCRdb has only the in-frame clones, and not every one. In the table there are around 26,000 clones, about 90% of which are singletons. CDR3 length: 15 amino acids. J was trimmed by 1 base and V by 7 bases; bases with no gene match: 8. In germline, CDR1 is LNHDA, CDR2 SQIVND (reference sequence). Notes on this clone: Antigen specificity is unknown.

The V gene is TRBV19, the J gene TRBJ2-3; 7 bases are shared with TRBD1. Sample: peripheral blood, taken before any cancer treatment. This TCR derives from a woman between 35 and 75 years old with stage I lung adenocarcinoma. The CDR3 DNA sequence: TGTGCCAGTACCGGGACAGCCCTAGGCACAGATACGCAGTATTTT. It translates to CASTGTALGTDTQYF.